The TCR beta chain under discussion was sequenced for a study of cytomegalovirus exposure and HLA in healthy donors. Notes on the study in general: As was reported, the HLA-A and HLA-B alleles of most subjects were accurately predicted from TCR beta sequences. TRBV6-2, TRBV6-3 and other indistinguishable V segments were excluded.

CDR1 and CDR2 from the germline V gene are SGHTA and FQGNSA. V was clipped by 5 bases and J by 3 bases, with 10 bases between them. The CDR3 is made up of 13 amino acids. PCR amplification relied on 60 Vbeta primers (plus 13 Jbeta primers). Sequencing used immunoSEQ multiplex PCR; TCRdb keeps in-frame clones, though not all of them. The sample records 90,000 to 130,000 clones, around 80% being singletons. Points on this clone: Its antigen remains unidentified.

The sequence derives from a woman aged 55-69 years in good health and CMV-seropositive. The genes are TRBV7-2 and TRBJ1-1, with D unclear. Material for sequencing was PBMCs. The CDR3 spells CASSPREDTEAFF. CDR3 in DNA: TGTGCCAGCAGCCCGAGAGAGGACACTGAAGCTTTCTTT.